This entry lists 18 T cell receptor beta chains sequenced from one sample in a study of shared clonotypes between healthy human individuals. Here immunoSEQ multiplex PCR was the method, and the copy in TCRdb shows in-frame clones only, minus some. The sample contains about 1 million clones, 75% of which appear only once. Source material: memory CD4+ T cells sorted from blood. The subset denotes: CD45RA-negative fraction. The receptors originated from a man between 18 and 35 years old in good health.

J is TRBJ2-3 and V is TRBV5-1, with 8 bases aligning to TRBD2. Germline values: CDR1 SGHRS, CDR2 YFSETQ. This CDR3 has 15 amino acids. J gave up 5 bases and V 0 bases, and 5 bases lay outside the gene matches. CDR3 in amino acids: CASSLAGGPGDTQYF. The CDR3, as DNA: TGCGCCAGCAGCTTGGCGGGGGGGCCGGGAGATACGCAGTATTTT. Full variable domain (rest looked up from reference TRBV5-1 and TRBJ2-3): KAGVTQTPRYLIKTRGQQVTLSCSPISGHRSVSWYQQTPGQGLQFLFEYFSETQRNKGNFPGRFSGRQFSNSRSEMNVSTLELGDSALYLCASSLAGGPGDTQYFGPGTRLTVL.

The V gene is TRBV27, the J gene TRBJ2-1; 15 bases map to TRBD2. V was pared by 5 bases and J by 9 bases, with 8 bases of the junction left unmatched. There are 16 residues in the CDR3. CDR1 is MNHEY and CDR2 is SMNVEV in the germline V gene (reference sequence). CDR3 DNA sequence: TGTGCCAGCAGTCCTCGGACTAGCGGGAGGGTGAGTGAGCAGTTCTTC. Its protein is CASSPRTSGRVSEQFF.

The chain links TRBV5-1 to TRBJ2-3; no reliable D call. This CDR3 has 14 amino acids. Germline V gene sequence: CDR1 SGHRS, CDR2 YFSETQ. V shed 3 bases and J shed 0 bases, with 8 bases lying between them. CDR3 bases: TGCGCCAGCAGCTGGGAAAGTAGCACAGATACGCAGTATTTT. Translated: CASSWESSTDTQYF.

This clone was observed a single time. The rearrangement links TRBV7-3 to TRBJ2-2; TRBD1 might be the D (6 bases). Germline V gene sequence: CDR1 SGHTA, CDR2 FQGTGA. The CDR3 length is 14 residues. V dropped 5 bases and J dropped 1 base, with 8 bases sitting between them. The CDR3 sequence is CASSPGENTGELFF. CDR3 in DNA: TGTGCCAGCAGCCCAGGGGAGAACACCGGGGAGCTGTTTTTT.

The genes are TRBV2 and TRBJ2-7, with D perhaps matching TRBD1 or TRBD2 (6 bases each). V dropped 6 bases and J dropped 4 bases, with 13 bases sitting between them. There are 13 residues in the CDR3. Germline V CDR1 and CDR2: SNHLY, FYNNEI. The CDR3 here is CASRGGHVYEQYF. The CDR3 DNA reads TGTGCCAGCAGGGGGGGACATGTATACGAGCAGTACTTC.

This chain uses TRBV18 with TRBJ1-1; D unclear. With 2 bases removed from V and 0 bases from J, the gap between germline ends came to 13 bases. Looked up from germline, CDR1 is KGHSH and CDR2 is LQKENI. The CDR3 has 16 amino acids. The CDR3 here is CASSPAIGQMNTEAFF. The CDR3 DNA is TGTGCCAGCTCACCAGCAATCGGGCAGATGAACACTGAAGCTTTCTTT.

J is TRBJ2-3 and V is TRBV5-1; D not resolved. Trimming cost V 3 bases and J 1 base, with 12 bases left between them. The germline V gene encodes CDR1 SGHRS and CDR2 YFSETQ. The CDR3 contains 15 residues. CDR3 DNA sequence: TGCGCCAGCAGCTCTCAGAACCTCGGCACAGATACGCAGTATTTT. It encodes CASSSQNLGTDTQYF. The full variable domain, completed using reference TRBV5-1 and TRBJ2-3, is KAGVTQTPRYLIKTRGQQVTLSCSPISGHRSVSWYQQTPGQGLQFLFEYFSETQRNKGNFPGRFSGRQFSNSRSEMNVSTLELGDSALYLCASSSQNLGTDTQYFGPGTRLTVL.

The chain joins TRBV7-2 to TRBJ2-2; perhaps TRBD1 as D (5 bases). This CDR3 has 15 amino acids. The V and J ends lost 5 bases and 7 bases respectively, with 17 bases between them. Germline CDR1 reads SGHTA; CDR2 reads FQGNSA. DNA of the CDR3: TGTGCCAGCAGCATTCTTCGACAGTACGGCGGGGAGCTGTTTTTT. It yields the protein CASSILRQYGGELFF. The full variable domain, in which reference TRBV7-2 and TRBJ2-2 provide the parts outside the CDR3, is GAGVSQSPSNKVTEKGKDVELRCDPISGHTALYWYRQSLGQGLEFLIYFQGNSAPDKSGLPSDRFSAERTGGSVSTLTIQRTQQEDSAVYLCASSILRQYGGELFFGEGSRLTVL.

This sequence joins TRBV6-6 and TRBJ1-1, with D tentatively TRBD1 (6 bases). The V and J ends lost 6 bases and 3 bases respectively, with 14 bases between them. The CDR3 extends over 14 amino acids. Per germline, CDR1 MNHNY and CDR2 SVGAGI (reference sequence). This CDR3 is CASRVTGKDTEAFF. The CDR3 DNA reads TGTGCCAGCAGGGTAACAGGGAAGGACACTGAAGCTTTCTTT.

Of note for this clone: A read error may account for a junction end that differs from germline. The gene calls are TRBV7-7 and TRBJ2-1, with D unclear. CDR1 and CDR2 (germline): SSHAT, FNYEAQ (reference sequence). This CDR3 spans 13 amino acids. Here the CDR3 reads CASSLGLYNEQFF. The CDR3 DNA is TGTGCTAGCAGCTTAGGCCTTTACAATGAGCAGTTCTTC.

V gene TRBV2 combines with J gene TRBJ1-1, with 7 bases aligning to TRBD1. CDR3 size: 14 residues. The V and J ends lost 8 bases and 2 bases, in that order; junction bases with no gene match: 8. CDR1 is SNHLY, CDR2 FYNNEI, per germline. CDR3 in DNA: TGTGCCAGCGTGGAGACAGGGCGCAACACTGAAGCTTTCTTT. Translating gives CASVETGRNTEAFF.

The chain carries TRBV2 and TRBJ1-2; tentative D call: TRBD1 (6 bases). The CDR3 extends over 15 amino acids. Trimming removed 4 bases at V and 6 bases at J, with 18 bases between. CDR1 and CDR2 from the germline V gene are SNHLY and FYNNEI. This chain's CDR3 is CASSAQQGGRDGYTF. CDR3 coding DNA: TGTGCCAGCAGTGCCCAACAGGGAGGGCGGGATGGCTACACCTTC.

This clone has only a few counts. The junction differs from germline at one of its ends, possibly a read error. This rearrangement joins TRBV10-3 to TRBJ2-2, with TRBD2 matching over 11 bases. Germline loops: CDR1 ENHRY, CDR2 SYGVKD. This CDR3 spans 15 amino acids. CDR3 loop: CAISGLAGNNGELFF. The CDR3 nucleotides are TGTGCCATCAGTGGACTAGCGGGAAACAACGGGGAGCTGTTTTTT.

This clone has a single count. This chain connects TRBV15 to TRBJ2-2, with 9 bases fitting TRBD1. Germline CDR1 reads LNHNV; CDR2 reads YYDKDF (reference sequence). The trim removed 3 bases at V and 4 bases at J, leaving 15 bases unmatched. The CDR3 loop spans 19 amino acids. CDR3 in DNA: TGTGCCACCAGCAGGGACGTTTTCACAGGGGGCGCGCGCACCGGGGAGCTGTTTTTT. Translating gives CATSRDVFTGGARTGELFF.

The chain has TRBV7-2 and TRBJ1-2, with a tentative D call TRBD1 (6 bases). V was trimmed by 7 bases and J by 7 bases, leaving 25 bases between them. CDR1 SGHTA and CDR2 FQGNSA come from the germline V gene. There are 16 residues in the CDR3. CDR3 bases: TGTGCCAGCAACATGGGAAGGGACATTCGTGGTCGTGGCTACACCTTC. It is translated as CASNMGRDIRGRGYTF.

The chain carries TRBV27 and TRBJ2-7; 10 bases line up with TRBD1. Germline lookup yields CDR1 MNHEY and CDR2 SMNVEV (reference sequence). This CDR3 comprises 17 residues. V trimming: 3 bases; J trimming: 4 bases; junction bases outside the gene matches: 12. DNA for the CDR3: TGTGCCAGCAGTTTTTTCCCGGGACAGGGGCCTGTTTACGAGCAGTACTTC. It encodes CASSFFPGQGPVYEQYF.

This clone was recorded a few times. The same CDR3 also results from other DNA sequences found in this sample. The chain employs TRBV5-1 and TRBJ2-3; D possibly corresponds to TRBD1 (5 bases). Trimming shortened V by 0 bases and J by 2 bases, and 7 bases separated the two germline ends. Germline V CDR1 and CDR2: SGHRS, YFSETQ. CDR3 length: 14 amino acids. DNA of the CDR3: TGCGCCAGCAGCTTGGACAGGTCCACAGATACGCAGTATTTT. It is translated as CASSLDRSTDTQYF.

This clone was seen a few times. The J gene is TRBJ1-5, the V gene TRBV7-9; no clear D gene. The CDR3 extends over 13 amino acids. Germline V gives CDR1 SEHNR, CDR2 FQNEAQ (reference sequence). V lost 1 base and J 4 bases, leaving 5 bases between the germline ends. This CDR3 reads CASSLDQNQPQHF. CDR3 DNA sequence: TGTGCCAGCAGCTTAGACCAGAATCAGCCCCAGCATTTT.